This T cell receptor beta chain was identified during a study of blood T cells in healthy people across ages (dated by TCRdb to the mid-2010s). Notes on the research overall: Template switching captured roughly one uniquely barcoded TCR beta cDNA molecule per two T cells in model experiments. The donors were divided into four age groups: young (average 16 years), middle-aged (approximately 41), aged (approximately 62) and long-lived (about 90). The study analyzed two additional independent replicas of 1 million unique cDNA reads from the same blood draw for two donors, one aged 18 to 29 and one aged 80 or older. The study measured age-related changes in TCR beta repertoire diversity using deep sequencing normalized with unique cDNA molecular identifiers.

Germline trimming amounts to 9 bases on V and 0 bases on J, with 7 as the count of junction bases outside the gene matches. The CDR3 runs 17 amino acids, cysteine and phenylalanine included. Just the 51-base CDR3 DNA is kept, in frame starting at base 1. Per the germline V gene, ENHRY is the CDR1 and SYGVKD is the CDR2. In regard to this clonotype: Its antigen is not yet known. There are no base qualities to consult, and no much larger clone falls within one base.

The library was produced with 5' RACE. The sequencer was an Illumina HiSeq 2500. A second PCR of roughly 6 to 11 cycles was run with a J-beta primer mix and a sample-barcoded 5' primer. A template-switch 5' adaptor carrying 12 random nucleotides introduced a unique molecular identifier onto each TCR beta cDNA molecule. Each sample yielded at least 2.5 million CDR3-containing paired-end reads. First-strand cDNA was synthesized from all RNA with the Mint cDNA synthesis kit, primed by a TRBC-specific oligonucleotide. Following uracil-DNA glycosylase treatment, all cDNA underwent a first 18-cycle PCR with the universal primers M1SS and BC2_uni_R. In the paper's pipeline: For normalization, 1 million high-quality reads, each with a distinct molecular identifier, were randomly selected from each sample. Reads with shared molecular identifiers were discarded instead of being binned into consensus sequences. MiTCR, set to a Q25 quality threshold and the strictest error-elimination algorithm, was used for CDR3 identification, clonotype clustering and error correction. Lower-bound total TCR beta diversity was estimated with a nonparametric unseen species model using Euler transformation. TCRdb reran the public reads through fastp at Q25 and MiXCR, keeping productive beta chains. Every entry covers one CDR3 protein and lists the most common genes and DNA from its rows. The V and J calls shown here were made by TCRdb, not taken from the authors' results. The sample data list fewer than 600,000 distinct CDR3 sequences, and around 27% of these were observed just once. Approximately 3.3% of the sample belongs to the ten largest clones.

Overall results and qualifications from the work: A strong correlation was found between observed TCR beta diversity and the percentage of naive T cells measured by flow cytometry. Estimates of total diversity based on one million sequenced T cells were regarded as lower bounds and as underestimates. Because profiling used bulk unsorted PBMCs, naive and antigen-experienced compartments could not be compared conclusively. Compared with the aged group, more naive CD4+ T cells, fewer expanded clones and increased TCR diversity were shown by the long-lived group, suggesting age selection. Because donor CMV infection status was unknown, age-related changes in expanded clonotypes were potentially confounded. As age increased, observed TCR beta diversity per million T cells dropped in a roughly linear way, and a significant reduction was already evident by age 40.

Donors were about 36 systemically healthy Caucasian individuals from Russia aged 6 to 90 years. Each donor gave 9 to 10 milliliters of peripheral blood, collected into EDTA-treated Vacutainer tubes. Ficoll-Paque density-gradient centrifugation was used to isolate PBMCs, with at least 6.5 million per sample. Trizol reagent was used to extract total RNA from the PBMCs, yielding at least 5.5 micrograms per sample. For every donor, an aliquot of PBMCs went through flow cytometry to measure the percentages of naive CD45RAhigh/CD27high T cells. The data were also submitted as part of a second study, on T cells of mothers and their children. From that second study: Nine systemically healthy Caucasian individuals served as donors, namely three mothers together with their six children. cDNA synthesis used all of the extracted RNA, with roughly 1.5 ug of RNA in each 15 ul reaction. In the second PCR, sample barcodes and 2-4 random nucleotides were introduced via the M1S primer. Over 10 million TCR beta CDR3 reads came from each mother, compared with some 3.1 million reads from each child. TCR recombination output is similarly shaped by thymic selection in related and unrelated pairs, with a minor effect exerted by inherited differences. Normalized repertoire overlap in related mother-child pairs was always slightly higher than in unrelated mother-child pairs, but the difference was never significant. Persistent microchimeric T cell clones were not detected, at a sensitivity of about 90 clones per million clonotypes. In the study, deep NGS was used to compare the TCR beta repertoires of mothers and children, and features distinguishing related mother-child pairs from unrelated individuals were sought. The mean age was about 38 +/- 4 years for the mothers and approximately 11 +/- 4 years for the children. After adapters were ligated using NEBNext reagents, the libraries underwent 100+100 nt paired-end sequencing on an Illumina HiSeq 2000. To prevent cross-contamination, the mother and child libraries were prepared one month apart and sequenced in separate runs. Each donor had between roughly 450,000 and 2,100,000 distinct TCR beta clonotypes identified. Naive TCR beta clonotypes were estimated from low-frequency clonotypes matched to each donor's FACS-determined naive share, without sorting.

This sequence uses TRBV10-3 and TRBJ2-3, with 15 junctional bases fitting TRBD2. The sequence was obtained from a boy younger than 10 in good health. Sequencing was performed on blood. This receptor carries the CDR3 CAIRRTSGGGSTDTQYF. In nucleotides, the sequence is TGTGCCATACGAAGGACTAGCGGGGGGGGTAGCACAGATACGCAGTATTTT.